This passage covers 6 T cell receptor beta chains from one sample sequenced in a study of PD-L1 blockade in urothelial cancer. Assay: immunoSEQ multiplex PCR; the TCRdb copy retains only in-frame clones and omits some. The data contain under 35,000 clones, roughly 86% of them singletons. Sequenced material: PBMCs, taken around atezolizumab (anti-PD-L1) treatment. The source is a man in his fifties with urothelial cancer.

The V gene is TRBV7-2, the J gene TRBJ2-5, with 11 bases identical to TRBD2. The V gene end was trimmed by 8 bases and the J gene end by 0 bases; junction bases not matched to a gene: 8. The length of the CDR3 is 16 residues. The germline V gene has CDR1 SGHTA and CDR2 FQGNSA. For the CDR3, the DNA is TGTGCCAGCGCTTCCTTAGCGGGAGGGTACCAAGAGACCCAGTACTTC. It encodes CASASLAGGYQETQYF.

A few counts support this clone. CDR3 in DNA: TGCGCCAGCCGACAGGGGTACGAGCAGTACTTC. Encoded protein: CASRQGYEQYF. The chain has TRBV5-1 and TRBJ2-7, with 8 bases fitting TRBD1. The J segment lost 4 bases and the V segment lost 7 bases, leaving 1 base of the junction unmatched. Germline values: CDR1 SGHRS, CDR2 YFSETQ. The CDR3 has 11 amino acids.

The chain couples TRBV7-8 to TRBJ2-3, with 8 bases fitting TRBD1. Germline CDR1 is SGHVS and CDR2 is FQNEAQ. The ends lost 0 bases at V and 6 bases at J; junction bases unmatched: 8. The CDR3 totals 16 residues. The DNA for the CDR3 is TGTGCCAGCAGCTTAGCGAACCTCCAGGGGGCTGATACGCAGTATTTT. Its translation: CASSLANLQGADTQYF.

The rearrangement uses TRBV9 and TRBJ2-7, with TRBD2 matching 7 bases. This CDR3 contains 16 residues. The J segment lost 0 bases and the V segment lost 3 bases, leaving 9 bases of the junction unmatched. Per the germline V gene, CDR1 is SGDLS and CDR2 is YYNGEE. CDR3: CASSDTSAHSSYEQYF. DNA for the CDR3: TGTGCCAGCAGCGATACTAGCGCCCATAGCTCCTACGAGCAGTACTTC.

In DNA, the CDR3 is TGTGCCAGCAGCCCACTAGCGGAAGTCGGGAGCGAGCAGTACTTC. Protein sequence: CASSPLAEVGSEQYF. The chain employs TRBV14 and TRBJ2-7; 8 bases match TRBD2. Germline V lookup: CDR1 SGHDN, CDR2 FVKESK. The V and J ends lost 4 bases and 6 bases, in that order; junction bases with no gene match: 11. The CDR3 totals 15 residues. Supplemented by reference TRBV14 and TRBJ2-7, the full variable domain reads EAGVTQFPSHSVIEKGQTVTLRCDPISGHDNLYWYRRVMGKEIKFLLHFVKESKQDESGMPNNRFLAERTGGTYSTLKVQPAELEDSGVYFCASSPLAEVGSEQYFGPGTRLTVT.

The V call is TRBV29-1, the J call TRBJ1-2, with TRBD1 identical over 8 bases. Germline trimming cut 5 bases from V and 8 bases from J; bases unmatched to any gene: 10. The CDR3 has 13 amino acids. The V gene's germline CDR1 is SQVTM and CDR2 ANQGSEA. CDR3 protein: CSVQGASAYGYTF. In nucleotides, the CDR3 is TGCAGCGTTCAGGGGGCGTCGGCTTACGGCTACACCTTC.